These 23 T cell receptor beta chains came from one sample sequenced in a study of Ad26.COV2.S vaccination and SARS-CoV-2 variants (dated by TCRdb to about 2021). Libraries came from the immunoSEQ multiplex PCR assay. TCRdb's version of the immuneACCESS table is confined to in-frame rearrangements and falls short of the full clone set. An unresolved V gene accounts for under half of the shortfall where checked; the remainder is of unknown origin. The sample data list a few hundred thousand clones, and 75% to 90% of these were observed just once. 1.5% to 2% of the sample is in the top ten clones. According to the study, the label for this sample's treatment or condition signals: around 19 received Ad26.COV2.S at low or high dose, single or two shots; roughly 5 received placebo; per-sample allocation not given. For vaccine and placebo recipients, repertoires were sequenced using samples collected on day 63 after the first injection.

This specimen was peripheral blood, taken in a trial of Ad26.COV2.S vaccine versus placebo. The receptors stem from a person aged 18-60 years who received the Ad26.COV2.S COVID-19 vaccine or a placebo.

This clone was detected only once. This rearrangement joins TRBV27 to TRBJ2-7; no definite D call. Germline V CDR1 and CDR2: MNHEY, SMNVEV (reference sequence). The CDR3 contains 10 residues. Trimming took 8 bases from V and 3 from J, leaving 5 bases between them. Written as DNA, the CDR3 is TGTGCCAGCGGGGACTACGAGCAGTACTTC. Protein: CASGDYEQYF.

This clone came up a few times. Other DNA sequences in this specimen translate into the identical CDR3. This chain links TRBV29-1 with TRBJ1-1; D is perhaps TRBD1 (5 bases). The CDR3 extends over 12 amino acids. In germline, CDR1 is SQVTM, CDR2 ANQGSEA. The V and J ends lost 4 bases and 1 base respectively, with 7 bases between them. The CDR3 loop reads CSVGQGNTEAFF. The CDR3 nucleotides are TGCAGCGTTGGGCAGGGGAACACTGAAGCTTTCTTT.

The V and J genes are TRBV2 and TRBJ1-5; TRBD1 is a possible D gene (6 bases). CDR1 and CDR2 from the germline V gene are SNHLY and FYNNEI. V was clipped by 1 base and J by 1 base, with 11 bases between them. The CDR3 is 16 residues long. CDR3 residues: CASSEETTGSNQPQHF. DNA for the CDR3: TGTGCCAGCAGTGAAGAAACCACAGGGAGCAATCAGCCCCAGCATTTT.

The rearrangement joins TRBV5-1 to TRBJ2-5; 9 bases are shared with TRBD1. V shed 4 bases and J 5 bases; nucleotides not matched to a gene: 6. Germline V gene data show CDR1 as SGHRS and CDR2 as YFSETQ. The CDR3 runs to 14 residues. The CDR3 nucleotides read TGCGCCAGCAGCCGGGGACAGGGTGTTGAGACCCAGTACTTC. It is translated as CASSRGQGVETQYF.

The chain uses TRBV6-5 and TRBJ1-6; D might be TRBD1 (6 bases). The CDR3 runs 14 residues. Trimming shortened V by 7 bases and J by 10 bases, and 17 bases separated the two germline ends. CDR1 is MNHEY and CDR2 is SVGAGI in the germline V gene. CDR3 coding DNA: TGTGCCAGCACTCAGGGCAGGGGTGGATCACCCCTCCACTTT. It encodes CASTQGRGGSPLHF.

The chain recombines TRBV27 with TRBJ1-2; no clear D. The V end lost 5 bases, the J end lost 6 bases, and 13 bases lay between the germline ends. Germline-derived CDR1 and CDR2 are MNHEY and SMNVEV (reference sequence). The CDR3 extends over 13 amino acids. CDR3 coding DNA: TGTGCCAGCAGTCAAACCCGGAAGGATGGCTACACCTTC. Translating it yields CASSQTRKDGYTF.

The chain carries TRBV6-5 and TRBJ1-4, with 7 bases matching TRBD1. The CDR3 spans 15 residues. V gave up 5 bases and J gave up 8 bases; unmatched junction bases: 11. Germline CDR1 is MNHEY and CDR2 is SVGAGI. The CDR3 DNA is TGTGCCAGCAGTAAACACAGGGGAGCAGGGGAAAAACTGTTTTTT. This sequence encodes CASSKHRGAGEKLFF.

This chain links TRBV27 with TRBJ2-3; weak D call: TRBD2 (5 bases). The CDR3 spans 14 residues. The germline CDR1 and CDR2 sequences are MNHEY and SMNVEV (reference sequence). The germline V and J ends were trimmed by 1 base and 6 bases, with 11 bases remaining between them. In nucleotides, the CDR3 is TGTGCCAGCAGTTTATTGGACTCCCGGGATACGCAGTATTTT. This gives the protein CASSLLDSRDTQYF.

This CDR3 is CASSSYLVETQYF. The CDR3 DNA reads as TGTGCCAGCAGCTCATACTTGGTAGAGACCCAGTACTTC. The rearrangement links TRBV5-4 to TRBJ2-5; no firm D call. Trimming removed 3 bases from V and 4 bases from J, with 10 bases in between. The germline gives CDR1 SGHNT, CDR2 YYREEE (reference sequence). The CDR3 loop spans 13 amino acids.

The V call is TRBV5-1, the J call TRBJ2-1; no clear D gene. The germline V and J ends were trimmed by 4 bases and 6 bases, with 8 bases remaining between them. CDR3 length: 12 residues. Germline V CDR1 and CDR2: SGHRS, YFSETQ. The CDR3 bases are TGCGCCAGCAGCCCCCCCTCCAATGAGCAGTTCTTC. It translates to CASSPPSNEQFF.

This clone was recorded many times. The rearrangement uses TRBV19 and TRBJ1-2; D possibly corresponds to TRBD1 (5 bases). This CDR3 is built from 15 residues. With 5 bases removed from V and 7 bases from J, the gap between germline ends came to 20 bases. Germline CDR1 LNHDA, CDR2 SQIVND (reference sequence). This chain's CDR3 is CASSPPFRDYGGYTF. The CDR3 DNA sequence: TGTGCCAGTAGTCCACCATTCCGGGACTACGGTGGCTACACCTTC.

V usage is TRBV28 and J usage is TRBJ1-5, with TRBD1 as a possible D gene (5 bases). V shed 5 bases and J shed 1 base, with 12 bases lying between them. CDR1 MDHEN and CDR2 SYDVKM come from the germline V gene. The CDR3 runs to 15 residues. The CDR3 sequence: CASSLLRGSNQPQHF. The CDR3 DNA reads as TGTGCCAGCAGTCTCTTACGGGGGAGCAATCAGCCCCAGCATTTT.

The CDR3 loop is CAIGRFAGGPAGELFF. CDR3 nucleotide sequence: TGTGCCATCGGACGTTTTGCGGGAGGGCCGGCCGGGGAGCTGTTTTTT. The chain joins TRBV10-3 to TRBJ2-2; 9 positions match TRBD2. Germline V lookup: CDR1 ENHRY, CDR2 SYGVKD. This CDR3 region has 16 residues. Germline trimming cut 8 bases from V and 6 bases from J; bases unmatched to any gene: 13.

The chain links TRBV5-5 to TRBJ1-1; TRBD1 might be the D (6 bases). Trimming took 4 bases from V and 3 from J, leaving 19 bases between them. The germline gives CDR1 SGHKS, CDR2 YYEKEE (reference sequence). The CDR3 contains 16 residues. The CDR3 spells CASSDPGGGRDTEAFF. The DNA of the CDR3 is TGTGCCAGCAGCGACCCCGGGGGGGGCCGAGACACTGAAGCTTTCTTT.

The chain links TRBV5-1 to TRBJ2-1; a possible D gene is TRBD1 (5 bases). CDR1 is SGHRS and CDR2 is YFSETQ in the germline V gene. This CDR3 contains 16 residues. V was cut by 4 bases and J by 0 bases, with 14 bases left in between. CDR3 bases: TGCGCCAGCAGCCCCGATTTTCAGGGCTCCTACAATGAGCAGTTCTTC. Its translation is CASSPDFQGSYNEQFF.

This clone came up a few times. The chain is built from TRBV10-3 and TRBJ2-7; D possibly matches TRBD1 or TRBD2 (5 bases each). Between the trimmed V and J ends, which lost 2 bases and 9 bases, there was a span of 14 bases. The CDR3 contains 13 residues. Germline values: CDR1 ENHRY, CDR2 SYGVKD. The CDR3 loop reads CAISEVGTPRQYF. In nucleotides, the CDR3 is TGTGCCATCAGTGAGGTGGGGACCCCACGGCAGTACTTC.

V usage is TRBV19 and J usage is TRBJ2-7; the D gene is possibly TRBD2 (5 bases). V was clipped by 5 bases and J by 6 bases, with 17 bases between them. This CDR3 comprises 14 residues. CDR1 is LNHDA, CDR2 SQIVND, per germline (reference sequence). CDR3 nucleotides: TGTGCCAGTAGTGAGGGCCGGCCCCCCACCGAGCAGTACTTC. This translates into CASSEGRPPTEQYF.

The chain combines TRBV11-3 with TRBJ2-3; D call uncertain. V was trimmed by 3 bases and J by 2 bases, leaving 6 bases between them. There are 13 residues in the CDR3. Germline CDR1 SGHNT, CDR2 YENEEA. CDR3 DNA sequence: TGTGCCAGCAGCTTTGCCATCACAGATACGCAGTATTTT. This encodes CASSFAITDTQYF.

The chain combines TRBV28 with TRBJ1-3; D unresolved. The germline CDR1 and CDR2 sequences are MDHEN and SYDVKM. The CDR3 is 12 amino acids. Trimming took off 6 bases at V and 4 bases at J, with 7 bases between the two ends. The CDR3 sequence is CASRGFGNTIYF. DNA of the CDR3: TGTGCCAGCAGGGGGTTCGGAAACACCATATATTTT.

Here the CDR3 DNA reads TGTGCCAGCAGCTTATACAGGGGGCTAGCCTACGAGCAGTACTTC. It is translated as CASSLYRGLAYEQYF. The chain links TRBV7-2 to TRBJ2-7, with 9 positions matching TRBD1. The CDR3 is made up of 15 amino acids. Germline V gives CDR1 SGHTA, CDR2 FQGNSA. V dropped 2 bases and J dropped 2; count of bases not matched to a gene: 4. The entire variable domain, with the rest obtained from reference TRBV7-2 and TRBJ2-7, is as follows: GAGVSQSPSNKVTEKGKDVELRCDPISGHTALYWYRQSLGQGLEFLIYFQGNSAPDKSGLPSDRFSAERTGGSVSTLTIQRTQQEDSAVYLCASSLYRGLAYEQYFGPGTRLTVT.

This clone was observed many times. The CDR3 spells CASSQDPGQGSDEQFF. The CDR3 coding sequence is TGCGCCAGCAGCCAAGATCCGGGACAGGGTAGTGATGAGCAGTTCTTC. The chain links TRBV4-3 to TRBJ2-1, with TRBD1 matching over 9 bases. The CDR3 sequence is 16 residues long. Germline CDR1 and CDR2: LGHNA and YSLEER. The ends lost 0 bases at V and 8 bases at J; junction bases unmatched: 8.

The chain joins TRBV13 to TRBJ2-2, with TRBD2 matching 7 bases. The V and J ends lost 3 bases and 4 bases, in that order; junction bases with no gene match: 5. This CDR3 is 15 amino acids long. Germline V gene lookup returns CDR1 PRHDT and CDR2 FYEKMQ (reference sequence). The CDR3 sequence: CASSFPSGATGELFF. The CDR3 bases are TGTGCCAGCAGCTTCCCGAGCGGGGCCACCGGGGAGCTGTTTTTT. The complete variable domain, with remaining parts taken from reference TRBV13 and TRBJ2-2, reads AAGVIQSPRHLIKEKRETATLKCYPIPRHDTVYWYQQGPGQDPQFLISFYEKMQSDKGSIPDRFSAQQFSDYHSELNMSSLELGDSALYFCASSFPSGATGELFFGEGSRLTVL.

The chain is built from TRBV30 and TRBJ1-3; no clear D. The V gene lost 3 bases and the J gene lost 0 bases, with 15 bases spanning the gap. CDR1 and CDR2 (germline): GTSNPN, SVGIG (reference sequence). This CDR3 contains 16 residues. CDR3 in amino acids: CAWRAERLYSGNTIYF. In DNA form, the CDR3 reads TGTGCCTGGAGAGCGGAACGATTATACTCTGGAAACACCATATATTTT.